This T cell receptor beta chain was captured in a study of CD8 T cells in ankylosing spondylitis (dated 2017 in TCRdb). In the study overall: T cell receptor beta repertoires were profiled in healthy donors and ankylosing spondylitis patients so that disease-linked TCR variants could be found. The whole study cohort included 108 healthy donors and roughly 24 ankylosing spondylitis patients. Samples of peripheral blood were taken, and for ankylosing spondylitis patients, synovial fluid was collected as well.

Measured from the cysteine to the phenylalanine, the CDR3 is 13 residues long. This entry keeps only the CDR3 DNA: 39 bases, framed from base 1. Sequences MRHNA (CDR1) and SNTAGT (CDR2) are obtained from the germline V gene. The V and J ends are trimmed by 6 bases and 1 base, leaving 8 bases between them. Study-level results and caveats: A TCR beta motif made up of under ten highly homologous amino acid variants appeared to be characteristic of blood from ankylosing spondylitis patients. The disease-linked clones were reported to be significantly enriched in matched synovial fluid samples from ankylosing spondylitis patients. Some motif variants were previously reported in synovial fluid and blood of reactive arthritis patients, suggesting common disease-initiation mechanisms. A CD8+ phenotype was shown by the disease-linked clones, which were found at relatively low frequencies in peripheral blood.

This clonotype was recorded once. This receptor's antigen is unknown. Base quality data are lacking; no much larger clone is found one base away. The instrument was an Illumina HiSeq 2500. TCR beta libraries were prepared by quantitative 5'-RACE with molecular barcodes. In the paper's pipeline: To identify disease-linked TCR variants, a new computational method was used, one built on a probabilistic model of VDJ rearrangement. The public sequencing data were trimmed at Q25 with fastp and processed into clonotypes with MiXCR by TCRdb, which kept only in-frame beta chains. Records with the same CDR3 protein are collapsed into one entry carrying the most frequent genes and DNA. TCRdb, rather than the study authors, made the V and J calls. This sample holds 400,000 or so distinct CDR3 sequences; more than 25% were observed only once. The ten largest clones add up to 0.89% of the sample.

This chain joins TRBV6-4 to TRBJ2-3, and TRBD1 may be the D gene, going by 5 matching bases. The TCR was taken from a male donor with ankylosing spondylitis. The sequenced material came from blood, either unsorted or a sorted T cell fraction (not recorded which). The CDR3: CASRPTGTDTQYF. In nucleotide form, the sequence is TGTGCCAGCAGGCCGACAGGCACAGATACGCAGTATTTT.